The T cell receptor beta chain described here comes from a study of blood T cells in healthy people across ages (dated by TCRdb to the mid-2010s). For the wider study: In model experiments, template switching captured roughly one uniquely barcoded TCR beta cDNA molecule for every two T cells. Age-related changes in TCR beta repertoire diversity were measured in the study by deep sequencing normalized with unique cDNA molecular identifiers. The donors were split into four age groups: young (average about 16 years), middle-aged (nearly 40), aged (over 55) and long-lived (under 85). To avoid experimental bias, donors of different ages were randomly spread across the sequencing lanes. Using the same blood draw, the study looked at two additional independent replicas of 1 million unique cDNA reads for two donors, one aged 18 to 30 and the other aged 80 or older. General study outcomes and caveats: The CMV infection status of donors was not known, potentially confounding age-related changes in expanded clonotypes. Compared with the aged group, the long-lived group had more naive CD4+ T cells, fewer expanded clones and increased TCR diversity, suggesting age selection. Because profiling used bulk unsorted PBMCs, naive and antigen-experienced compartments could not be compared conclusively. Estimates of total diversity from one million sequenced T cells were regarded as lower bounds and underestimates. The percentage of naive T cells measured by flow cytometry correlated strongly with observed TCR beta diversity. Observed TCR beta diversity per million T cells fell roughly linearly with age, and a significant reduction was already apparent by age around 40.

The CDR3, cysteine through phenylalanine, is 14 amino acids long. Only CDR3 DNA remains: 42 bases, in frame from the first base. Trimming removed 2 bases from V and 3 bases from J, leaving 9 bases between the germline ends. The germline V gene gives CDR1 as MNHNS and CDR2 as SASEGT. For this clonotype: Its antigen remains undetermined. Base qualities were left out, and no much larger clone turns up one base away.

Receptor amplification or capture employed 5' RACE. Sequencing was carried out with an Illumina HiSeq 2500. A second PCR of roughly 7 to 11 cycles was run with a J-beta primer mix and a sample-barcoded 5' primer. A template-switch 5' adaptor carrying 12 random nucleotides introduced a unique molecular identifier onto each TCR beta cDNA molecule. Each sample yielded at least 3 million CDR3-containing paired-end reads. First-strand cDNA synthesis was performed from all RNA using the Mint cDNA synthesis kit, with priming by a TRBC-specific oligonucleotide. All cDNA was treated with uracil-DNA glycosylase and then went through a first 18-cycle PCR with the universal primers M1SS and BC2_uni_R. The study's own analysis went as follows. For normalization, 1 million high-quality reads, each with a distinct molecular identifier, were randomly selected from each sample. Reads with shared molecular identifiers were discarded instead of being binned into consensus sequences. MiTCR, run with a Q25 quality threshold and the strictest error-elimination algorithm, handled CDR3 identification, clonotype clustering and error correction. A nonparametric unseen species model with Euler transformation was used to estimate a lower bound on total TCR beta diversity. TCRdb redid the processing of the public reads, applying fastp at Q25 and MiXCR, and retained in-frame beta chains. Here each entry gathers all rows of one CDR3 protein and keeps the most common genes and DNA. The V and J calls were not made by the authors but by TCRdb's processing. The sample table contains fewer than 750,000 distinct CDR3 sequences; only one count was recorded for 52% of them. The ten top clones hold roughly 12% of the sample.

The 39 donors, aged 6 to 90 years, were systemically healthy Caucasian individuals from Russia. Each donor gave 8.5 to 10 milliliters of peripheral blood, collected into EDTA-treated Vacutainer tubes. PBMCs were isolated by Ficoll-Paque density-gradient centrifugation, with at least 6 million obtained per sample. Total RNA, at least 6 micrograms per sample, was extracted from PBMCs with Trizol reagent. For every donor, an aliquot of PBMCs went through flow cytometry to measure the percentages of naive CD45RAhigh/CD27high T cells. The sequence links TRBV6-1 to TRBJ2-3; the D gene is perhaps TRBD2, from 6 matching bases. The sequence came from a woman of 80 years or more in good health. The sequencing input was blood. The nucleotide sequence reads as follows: TGTGCCAGCAGTGAATGGGGACTTACAGATACGCAGTATTTT. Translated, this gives CASSEWGLTDTQYF.